Shown below are 31 T cell receptor beta chains from a single sample sequenced in a study of shared clonotypes between healthy human individuals. The data were produced by immunoSEQ multiplex PCR, yet TCRdb's version contains in-frame clones alone and is incomplete. The table has over a million clones, about four fifths seen once. Specimen: memory CD4+ T cells from PBMCs. Subset denoted: CD45RA-negative fraction. All receptors derive from a man between 18 and 29 years old in good health. Some clones in this sample may be carry-over from other donors' samples.

The chain couples TRBV7-2 to TRBJ1-5; D unclear. Per the germline V gene, CDR1 is SGHTA and CDR2 is FQGNSA. V was cut by 3 bases and J by 7 bases, with 16 bases left in between. This CDR3 contains 15 residues. CDR3 DNA sequence: TGTGCCAGCAGCTTGGTGGCACAGCCCCTACAGCCCCAGCATTTT. Translating it yields CASSLVAQPLQPQHF.

This chain connects TRBV13 to TRBJ2-3; TRBD2 is a possible D gene (5 bases). V lost 5 bases and J lost 4, with 10 bases in between. CDR1 is PRHDT and CDR2 is FYEKMQ in the germline V gene (reference sequence). CDR3 length: 13 residues. The CDR3 is CASSREGADTQYF. The CDR3, as DNA: TGTGCCAGCAGCCGGGAAGGCGCAGATACGCAGTATTTT.

The chain links TRBV28 to TRBJ1-4; D is undetermined. Trimming left V 2 bases short and J 8 bases short, with 24 bases between. CDR1 and CDR2 from the germline V gene are MDHEN and SYDVKM. The CDR3 sequence is 18 residues long. The CDR3 is CASSLVRVRPGVGEKLFF. CDR3 coding DNA: TGTGCCAGCAGTTTAGTGCGGGTCAGGCCTGGGGTCGGCGAAAAACTGTTTTTT.

The chain couples TRBV6-5 to TRBJ2-5; no reliable D call. The germline V gene has CDR1 MNHEY and CDR2 SVGAGI. V was shortened by 2 bases and J by 9 bases, with 13 bases between the two germline ends. The CDR3 runs to 13 residues. The CDR3 bases are TGTGCCAGCAGTTACGGCTCGGGCGCACCCCAGTACTTC. Protein product: CASSYGSGAPQYF.

V usage is TRBV7-9 and J usage is TRBJ2-5; D may correspond to TRBD1 or TRBD2 (6 bases each). The germline V gene has CDR1 SEHNR and CDR2 FQNEAQ (reference sequence). The CDR3 contains 15 residues. CDR3 nucleotide sequence: TGTGCTACCAGATGGGGGGCAGGGTACCAAGAGACCCAGTACTTC. This translates into CATRWGAGYQETQYF.

This clone appeared many times. The rearrangement links TRBV30 to TRBJ1-4; weak D call: TRBD1 (5 bases). The CDR3 consists of 13 residues. Germline V CDR1 and CDR2: GTSNPN, SVGIG (reference sequence). The germline V and J ends were trimmed by 5 bases and 2 bases, with 9 bases remaining between them. The DNA for the CDR3 is TGTGCCTGGCGTCCAGGGACTAATGAAAAACTGTTTTTT. This sequence encodes CAWRPGTNEKLFF. The full variable domain, its missing parts supplied by reference TRBV30 and TRBJ1-4, is SQTIHQWPATLVQPVGSPLSLECTVEGTSNPNLYWYRQAAGRGLQLLFYSVGIGQISSEVPQNLSASRPQDRQFILSSKKLLLSDSGFYLCAWRPGTNEKLFFGSGTQLSVL.

This clone appeared once. The V call is TRBV18, the J call TRBJ1-1; D is ambiguous. Trimming shortened V by 3 bases and J by 1 base, and 9 bases separated the two germline ends. The V gene's germline CDR1 is KGHSH and CDR2 LQKENI. This CDR3 is built from 14 residues. The CDR3, as DNA: TGTGCCAGCTCACCGGACGGAAAGAACACTGAAGCTTTCTTT. Translating gives CASSPDGKNTEAFF.

This chain connects TRBV4-1 to TRBJ2-5; a possible D gene is TRBD1 (6 bases). From germline, CDR1 is MGHRA and CDR2 YSYEKL. There are 15 residues in the CDR3. V was cut by 3 bases and J by 2 bases, with 13 bases left in between. CDR3 residues: CASSHRIGQQETQYF. CDR3 coding DNA: TGCGCCAGCAGCCACCGGATCGGACAGCAAGAGACCCAGTACTTC.

The V call is TRBV5-1, the J call TRBJ1-1; 8 bases map to TRBD1. CDR3 length equals 13 residues. CDR1 and CDR2 (germline): SGHRS, YFSETQ. The V segment lost 6 bases and the J segment 6 bases; nucleotides outside the gene matches: 7. The CDR3, as DNA: TGCGCCAGCACCCCCGACAGGGGCGCTGAAGCTTTCTTT. Translating it yields CASTPDRGAEAFF. Full variable domain (missing parts from reference TRBV5-1 and TRBJ1-1): KAGVTQTPRYLIKTRGQQVTLSCSPISGHRSVSWYQQTPGQGLQFLFEYFSETQRNKGNFPGRFSGRQFSNSRSEMNVSTLELGDSALYLCASTPDRGAEAFFGQGTRLTVV.

This clone was seen only a few times. Other DNA sequences in the sample encode the same CDR3. The chain is built from TRBV19 and TRBJ2-3; TRBD2 aligns across 7 bases. This CDR3 comprises 14 residues. Trimming took 5 bases from V and 0 from J; bases not matched to a gene: 2. Germline V gene data show CDR1 as LNHDA and CDR2 as SQIVND (reference sequence). The CDR3 loop reads CASSRLASTDTQYF. In DNA form, the CDR3 reads TGTGCCAGTAGTCGACTAGCTAGCACAGATACGCAGTATTTT.

The chain uses TRBV4-3 and TRBJ1-5; D perhaps matches TRBD1 (5 bases). V was cut by 1 base and J by 2 bases, with 9 bases left in between. The CDR3 loop spans 15 amino acids. Germline CDR1 and CDR2: LGHNA and YSLEER. CDR3 DNA: TGCGCCAGCAGCCAAGTCGGGACTCGCAATCAGCCCCAGCATTTT. It specifies CASSQVGTRNQPQHF.

The rearrangement joins TRBV5-1 to TRBJ1-4, with D tentatively TRBD1 (6 bases). Germline CDR1 is SGHRS and CDR2 is YFSETQ. The CDR3 consists of 16 residues. Trimming removed 3 bases at V and 7 bases at J, with 19 bases between. The CDR3 spells CASSYEQGAGGEKLFF. In nucleotides, the CDR3 is TGCGCCAGCAGCTACGAACAGGGAGCGGGGGGTGAAAAACTGTTTTTT.

The chain employs TRBV7-9 and TRBJ2-1, with 13 positions matching TRBD2. V trimming: 5 bases; J trimming: 9 bases; junction bases outside the gene matches: 16. Germline assignment: CDR1 SEHNR and CDR2 FQNEAQ (reference sequence). The CDR3 covers 18 residues. In nucleotides, the CDR3 is TGTGCCAGCAGCCCAGGGACTAGCGGGATCGTAGGAGGGAGTGAGCAGTTCTTC. This encodes CASSPGTSGIVGGSEQFF.

In this sample, this clone turned up once. The V call is TRBV7-9, the J call TRBJ2-1, with 11 nucleotides matching TRBD2. Looked up from germline, CDR1 is SEHNR and CDR2 is FQNEAQ (reference sequence). This CDR3 has 16 residues. Trimming cost V 7 bases and J 4 bases; bases outside gene matches: 9. The CDR3 sequence: CASTQGLAEIYNEQFF. Written as DNA, the CDR3 is TGTGCCAGCACCCAGGGACTAGCGGAAATTTACAATGAGCAGTTCTTC.

This clone has only a few counts. This chain links TRBV5-1 with TRBJ1-2, with unresolved D. The germline gives CDR1 SGHRS, CDR2 YFSETQ. CDR3 length: 13 residues. Trimming took 0 bases from V and 4 from J, leaving 7 bases between them. CDR3 in amino acids: CASSLEPGYGYTF. Here the CDR3 DNA reads TGCGCCAGCAGCTTGGAACCGGGCTATGGCTACACCTTC.

The V and J genes are TRBV10-3 and TRBJ2-3; 9 bases align to TRBD1. The V gene's germline CDR1 is ENHRY and CDR2 SYGVKD. The CDR3 covers 13 residues. V dropped 7 bases and J dropped 5; count of bases not matched to a gene: 4. CDR3 protein: CAIMGQGIDTQYF. The CDR3 DNA reads TGTGCCATCATGGGACAGGGAATAGATACGCAGTATTTT.

This clone was counted only a few times. The CDR3 nucleotides are TGTGCCAGTAGTGCTGGGACACGGTACAATCAGCCCCAGCATTTT. Translating gives CASSAGTRYNQPQHF. This chain links TRBV19 with TRBJ1-5, with D maybe TRBD1 (6 bases). V lost 5 bases and J 3 bases, leaving 14 bases between the germline ends. Germline loops: CDR1 LNHDA, CDR2 SQIVND (reference sequence). The CDR3 spans 15 residues.

The V call is TRBV5-1, the J call TRBJ1-6; a weak D match, TRBD1 (5 bases). V lost 3 bases, J lost 7 bases, and 23 bases lay in between. The CDR3 is 18 amino acids. CDR1 and CDR2 (germline): SGHRS, YFSETQ. The CDR3 DNA is TGCGCCAGCAGCTCGGGGCAGGGAGGGGATATCGGGAATTCACCCCTCCACTTT. Translated: CASSSGQGGDIGNSPLHF.

This clone was seen more than once but under ten times. The rearrangement uses TRBV7-9 and TRBJ1-2; TRBD1 matches 8 bases. V shed 5 bases, J shed 2 bases, and the junction held 7 bases outside the gene matches. Germline V lookup: CDR1 SEHNR, CDR2 FQNEAQ (reference sequence). The CDR3 runs 15 residues. This chain's CDR3 is CASSTGQGLNYGYTF. The CDR3 coding sequence is TGTGCCAGCAGCACCGGACAGGGCCTGAACTATGGCTACACCTTC.

The V call is TRBV21-1, the J call TRBJ1-2; the table's D call of TRBD1 was not tested on the DNA. TRBV21-1 is shown as a pseudogene. The CDR3 spans 18 residues. The CDR3 spells CASSKDGQGVSGVYGYTF. The CDR3 DNA reads TGTGCCAGCAGCAAAGACGGACAGGGGGTATCTGGTGTCTATGGCTACACCTTC.

This clone has more than one count but fewer than ten. The chain uses TRBV27 and TRBJ1-5, with no clear D. V lost 6 bases, J lost 5 bases, and 11 bases lay in between. The CDR3 is 13 residues long. Germline CDR1 and CDR2: MNHEY and SMNVEV (reference sequence). As DNA, the CDR3 is TGTGCCAGCAGCCTCTTGATCCATCAGCCCCAGCATTTT. This encodes CASSLLIHQPQHF.

The genes are TRBV4-1 and TRBJ2-1; 10 positions agree with TRBD2. CDR3 length equals 19 residues. CDR1 is MGHRA and CDR2 is YSYEKL in the germline V gene. J gave up 9 bases and V 0 bases, and 17 bases lay outside the gene matches. Here the CDR3 DNA reads TGCGCCAGCAGCCAAGAGCCAGCGGGAGGGCCTTGGACGGTCTTTGAGCAGTTCTTC. It is translated as CASSQEPAGGPWTVFEQFF.

V usage is TRBV29-1 and J usage is TRBJ1-1; D ambiguous. The CDR3 loop spans 12 amino acids. Trimming stripped 5 bases from V and 8 bases from J, with 15 bases between. The germline V gene has CDR1 SQVTM and CDR2 ANQGSEA. The CDR3 sequence is CSVFPSTTEAFF. In DNA, the CDR3 is TGCAGCGTTTTTCCCTCCACAACAGAAGCTTTCTTT.

The V and J genes are TRBV7-6 and TRBJ2-5, with 10 bases matching TRBD2. Germline values: CDR1 SGHVS, CDR2 FNYEAQ. The CDR3 is made up of 16 amino acids. Trimming cost V 0 bases and J 5 bases; bases outside gene matches: 6. CDR3 DNA: TGTGCCAGCAGCTTAGCTCGGACTAGCGGAGGGGAGACCCAGTACTTC. Its protein is CASSLARTSGGETQYF.

This sequence joins TRBV7-3 and TRBJ2-1; maybe TRBD2 (6 bases). The CDR3 is made up of 17 amino acids. The germline gives CDR1 SGHTA, CDR2 FQGTGA. Trimming cost V 4 bases and J 1 base, with 17 bases left between them. CDR3 amino acids: CASSSPRDRGSYNEQFF. As DNA, the CDR3 is TGTGCCAGCAGCTCCCCCAGGGATCGGGGGTCCTACAATGAGCAGTTCTTC.

This chain uses TRBV29-1 with TRBJ1-1, with a weak D call TRBD1 (5 bases). The CDR3 runs to 14 residues. V was shortened by 4 bases and J by 1 base, with 13 bases between the two germline ends. The V gene's germline CDR1 is SQVTM and CDR2 ANQGSEA. The CDR3 region has the DNA TGCAGCGTTGTGGGGCCAGGGCAGAACACTGAAGCTTTCTTT. This gives the protein CSVVGPGQNTEAFF. Filled out from reference TRBV29-1 and TRBJ1-1, the complete variable domain reads SAVISQKPSRDICQRGTSLTIQCQVDSQVTMMFWYRQQPGQSLTLIATANQGSEATYESGFVIDKFPISRPNLTFSTLTVSNMSPEDSSIYLCSVVGPGQNTEAFFGQGTRLTVV.

Note on this clone: The CDR3 carries no conserved terminal phenylalanine or tryptophan, so it likely arises from a read error. The DNA is left out, because the CDR3 cannot be placed on it with certainty; the CDR3 is given as TCRdb lists it. The CDR3 loop is CASSQDLTT. The rearrangement joins TRBV3-2 to TRBJ2-7. TRBV3-2 is deemed a pseudogene. The CDR3 region is 9 residues in length, termini included.

The rearrangement uses TRBV5-1 and TRBJ1-5; TRBD1 might be the D (5 bases). The V end lost 0 bases, the J end lost 6 bases, and 13 bases lay between the germline ends. Germline V gene data show CDR1 as SGHRS and CDR2 as YFSETQ. The length of the CDR3 is 15 residues. The CDR3 is CASSLDGGKGQPQHF. The CDR3, as DNA: TGCGCCAGCAGCTTGGATGGGGGGAAGGGTCAGCCCCAGCATTTT.

The V call is TRBV7-2, the J call TRBJ2-7; a weak D match, TRBD2 (6 bases). This CDR3 is built from 15 residues. The V and J ends lost 5 bases and 4 bases respectively, with 18 bases between them. CDR1 is SGHTA, CDR2 FQGNSA, per germline. In DNA form, the CDR3 reads TGTGCCAGCAGCCCAAGCTGGGGGGAGACGTACGAGCAGTACTTC. This gives the protein CASSPSWGETYEQYF.

This clone is a singleton in its sample. The J gene is TRBJ2-1, the V gene TRBV6-1, with unresolved D. The V end was cut by 3 bases, the J end by 2 bases, with 20 bases between. The CDR3 consists of 18 residues. Germline values: CDR1 MNHNS, CDR2 SASEGT. CDR3 loop: CASSENILTRATYNEQFF. The CDR3 DNA is TGTGCCAGCAGTGAGAATATATTGACCCGTGCGACCTACAATGAGCAGTTCTTC.

The chain recombines TRBV4-1 with TRBJ1-4, with 8 bases aligning to TRBD1. Germline-derived CDR1 and CDR2 are MGHRA and YSYEKL. V trimming: 4 bases; J trimming: 3 bases; junction bases outside the gene matches: 7. There are 16 residues in the CDR3. The chain's CDR3 is CASSLSQGAANEKLFF. In DNA form, the CDR3 reads TGCGCCAGCAGCCTTTCCCAGGGGGCAGCTAATGAAAAACTGTTTTTT.